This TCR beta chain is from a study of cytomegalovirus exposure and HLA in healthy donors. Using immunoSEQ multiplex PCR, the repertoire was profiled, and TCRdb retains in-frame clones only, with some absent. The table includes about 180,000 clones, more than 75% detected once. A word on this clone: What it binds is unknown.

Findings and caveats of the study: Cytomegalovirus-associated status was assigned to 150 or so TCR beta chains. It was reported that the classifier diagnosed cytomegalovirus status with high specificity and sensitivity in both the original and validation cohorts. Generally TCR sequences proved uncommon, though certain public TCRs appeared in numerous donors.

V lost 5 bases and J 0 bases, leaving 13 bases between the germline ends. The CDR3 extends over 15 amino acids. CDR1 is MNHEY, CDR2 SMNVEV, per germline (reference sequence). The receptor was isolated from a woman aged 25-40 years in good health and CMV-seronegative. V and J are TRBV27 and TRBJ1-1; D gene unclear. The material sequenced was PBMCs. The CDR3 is CASSPGGGMNTEAFF. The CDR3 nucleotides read TGTGCCAGCAGTCCCGGAGGAGGAATGAACACTGAAGCTTTCTTT.